Listed below are T cell receptor beta chains from one sample, sequenced in a study of blood T cell repertoires in COVID-19. The assay was immunoSEQ multiplex PCR, and TCRdb's table has in-frame clones only and misses some. Of some 200,000 clones in the sample, 94% were seen once. The sample comprised peripheral blood. Source of these receptors: a man between 25 and 39 years old with COVID-19, enrolled during active disease. Both conserved end residues are part of each CDR3. Each record gives: V gene, J gene, D gene, CDR3 protein. The D gene is left open where the match is weak.

TRBV4-1	TRBJ2-3	TRBD2	CASSQRAGGRTDTQYF
TRBV4-1	TRBJ2-7	-	CASSQVWRTYEQYF
TRBV2	TRBJ2-3	TRBD2	CASSAPGGAGDTQYF
TRBV12-3/TRBV12-4	TRBJ1-2	-	CASSFNQGHGYTF
TRBV3-1/TRBV3-2	TRBJ2-5	-	CASSPDYLETQYF
TRBV6-1	TRBJ1-5	-	CASSEYGRGDQPQHF
TRBV7-3	TRBJ1-6	-	CASSLTPPSSYNSPLHF
TRBV5-1	TRBJ2-1	TRBD2	CASSPPGGGYNEQFF
TRBV5-4	TRBJ2-1	-	CASSFQAGSYNEQFF
TRBV10-2	TRBJ1-1	TRBD1	CATRQGGGMNTEAFF
TRBV11-2	TRBJ1-6	-	CASSLGGGGPLHF
TRBV7-9	TRBJ2-2	TRBD1	CASSQWKSGTGLNTGELFF
TRBV6-1	TRBJ2-7	-	CASSDFPRYEQYF
TRBV6-4	TRBJ1-5	-	CASKETEYSNQPQHF
TRBV10-3	TRBJ1-1	TRBD1	CAISLTGVLNTEAFF
TRBV5-4	TRBJ1-4	-	CASSLGSGATNEKLFF
TRBV7-9	TRBJ2-1	TRBD1	CASSLGQGNNEQFF
TRBV3-1/TRBV3-2	TRBJ1-2	-	CASSQAVNYGYTF
TRBV3-1/TRBV3-2	TRBJ1-3	-	CASSRWGTGGNTIYF
TRBV10-1	TRBJ2-2	-	CASSEGDTNTGELFF
TRBV7-3	TRBJ1-2	-	CASSPTGIRGYTF
TRBV7-9	TRBJ1-5	-	CASSGAGSPPQPQHF
TRBV5-1	TRBJ2-2	-	CASSPGHPNTGELFF
TRBV13	TRBJ2-7	TRBD1	CASSYGQGYEQYF
TRBV5-1	TRBJ1-1	TRBD1	CASRQNIQGAGGTEAFF
TRBV12-3/TRBV12-4	TRBJ1-2	TRBD1	CASSSGTGSYTF
TRBV5-1	TRBJ2-2	-	CASSLGAGLNTGELFF
TRBV29-1	TRBJ2-3	TRBD1	CSVDWLGQGGADTQYF
TRBV7-9	TRBJ2-7	-	CASSLSREAFYEQYF
TRBV2	TRBJ1-5	TRBD1	CASKETGYQPQHF
TRBV12-5	TRBJ1-4	-	CASGLSKRGNEKLFF
TRBV12-3/TRBV12-4	TRBJ1-2	TRBD1	CASSFGTAGGYTF
TRBV6-1	TRBJ1-1	TRBD1	CASRLKDRGGAEAFF
TRBV3-1/TRBV3-2	TRBJ2-1	-	CASSPNLDSYNEQFF
TRBV5-1	TRBJ1-5	-	CASSLLGDNQPQHF
TRBV12-3/TRBV12-4	TRBJ1-1	-	CASSSEVEAFF
TRBV2	TRBJ1-2	TRBD1	CASSEADRGIDGYTF
TRBV7-3	TRBJ2-7	TRBD2	CASSPGGTSGGLPYEQYF
TRBV10-1	TRBJ1-1	-	CASSGDPGTEAFF
TRBV18	TRBJ2-5	TRBD2	CASSPLWEGETQYF
TRBV5-5	TRBJ2-3	TRBD1	CASSQTGNTDTQYF